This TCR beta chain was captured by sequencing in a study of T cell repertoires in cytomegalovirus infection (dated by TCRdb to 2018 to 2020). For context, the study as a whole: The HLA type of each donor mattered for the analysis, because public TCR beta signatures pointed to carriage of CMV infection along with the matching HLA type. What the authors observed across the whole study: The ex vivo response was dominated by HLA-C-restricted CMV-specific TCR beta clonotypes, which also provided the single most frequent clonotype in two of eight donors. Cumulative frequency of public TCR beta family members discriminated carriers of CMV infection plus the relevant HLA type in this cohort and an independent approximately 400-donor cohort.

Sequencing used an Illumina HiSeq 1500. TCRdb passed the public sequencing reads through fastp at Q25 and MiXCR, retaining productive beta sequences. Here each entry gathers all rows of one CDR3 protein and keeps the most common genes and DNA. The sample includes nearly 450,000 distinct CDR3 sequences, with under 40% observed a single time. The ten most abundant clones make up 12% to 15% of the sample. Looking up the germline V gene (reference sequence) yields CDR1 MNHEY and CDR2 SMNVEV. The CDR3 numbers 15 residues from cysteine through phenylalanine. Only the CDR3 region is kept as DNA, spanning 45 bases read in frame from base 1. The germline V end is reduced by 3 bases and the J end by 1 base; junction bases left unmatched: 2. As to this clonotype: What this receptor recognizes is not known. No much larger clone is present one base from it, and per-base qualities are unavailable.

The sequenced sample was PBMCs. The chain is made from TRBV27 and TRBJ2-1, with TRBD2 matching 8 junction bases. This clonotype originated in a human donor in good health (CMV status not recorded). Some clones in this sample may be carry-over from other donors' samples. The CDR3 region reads CASSFQRGSYNEQFF. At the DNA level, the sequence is TGTGCCAGCAGTTTTCAGCGGGGGTCCTACAATGAGCAGTTCTTC.